This is a list of T cell receptor beta chains from one sample in a study of beta chain features in type 1 diabetes. Data came from immunoSEQ multiplex PCR; TCRdb stores just in-frame clones and leaves some out. The table lists about 240,000 clones, 14% of them singletons. The sample consisted of naive CD4+ T cells from blood. These receptors were obtained from a man younger than 45 with type 1 diabetes. The CDR3 runs from the conserved cysteine through the conserved F or W. D genes are given only for firm matches. Clone size is given for some rows only: seen once, a few or many times, or a class if the clone is expanded.

J gene,D gene,clone size,CDR3 length,V gene,CDR3 protein,CDR3 DNA
TRBJ2-3,.,.,16,TRBV6-5,CASSYGSSGSTDTQYF,TGTGCCAGCAGTTACGGGTCGAGCGGGAGCACAGATACGCAGTATTTT
TRBJ2-5,.,few,15,TRBV5-6,CASSWIRGDQETQYF,TGTGCCAGCAGCTGGATCAGGGGAGACCAAGAGACCCAGTACTTC
TRBJ2-1,.,few,14,TRBV9,CASSEGAQLGEQFF,TGTGCCAGCAGTGAGGGTGCCCAGCTGGGGGAGCAGTTCTTC
TRBJ2-1,TRBD2,few,16,TRBV4-2,CASSQVGLAGGNEQFF,TGTGCCAGCAGCCAAGTCGGGCTAGCGGGAGGGAATGAGCAGTTCTTC
TRBJ2-7,.,.,15,TRBV2,CASSGPRVGFGEQYF,TGTGCCAGCAGTGGTCCCAGGGTCGGATTTGGCGAGCAGTACTTC
TRBJ1-2,TRBD1,few,14,TRBV7-9,CASSLRQGNYGYTF,TGTGCCAGCAGCTTAAGACAGGGAAACTATGGCTACACCTTC
TRBJ1-2,TRBD1,few,12,TRBV7-2,CASTGQYYGYTF,TGTGCCAGCACGGGACAGTACTATGGCTACACCTTC
TRBJ1-1,TRBD1,few,13,TRBV29-1,CSVPSGGNTEAFF,TGCAGCGTCCCGTCAGGGGGGAACACTGAAGCTTTCTTT
TRBJ1-1,TRBD1,.,13,TRBV29-1,CSVEGAGGTEAFF,TGCAGCGTTGAGGGAGCAGGGGGGACTGAAGCTTTCTTT
TRBJ2-5,.,few,14,TRBV19,CASSIDRGGETQYF,TGTGCCAGTAGTATAGATCGGGGTGGAGAGACCCAGTACTTC